This TCR beta chain appears in the sequencing data of a study of blood T cell repertoires in COVID-19 (dated by TCRdb to 2019 to 2021). Regarding the study in general: Collaborator samples came from the United States, Italy and Spain and covered acute and convalescent phases of COVID-19. The dataset comprised deeply sampled blood TCRbeta repertoires from subjects exposed to, actively infected with, or recovered from COVID-19. A freely available public database, intended as a resource for researchers studying the immune response to SARS-CoV-2, is where the repertoires were released. The prospective study material was composed of cDNA or gDNA derived from T cells, B-cell-depleted T cells, or PBMCs. HLA class I and class II types, where available, came from metadata supplied by the sample provider rather than from assay-based typing. Nearly every sample came with metadata listing a de-identified subject ID, COVID-19 status, age in years and sex. Samples came from the ongoing ImmuneRACE study (first 160 participants) plus 1,254 subjects from 6 global collaborators. Here is what the overall study found, with its caveats: How much clinical and demographic metadata was included differed by source and by participant, and the metadata was provided uncurated.

The immunoSEQ Assay, a bias-controlled multiplex PCR, was used to amplify TCRbeta CDR3 regions from genomic DNA. In the paper's pipeline: The number of nucleated cells in each sample was estimated from the amplification of reference gene primers within the assay. To quantify the absolute abundance of each unique TCRbeta CDR3 rearrangement, sequence reads were collapsed and filtered. Productive Simpson clonality was computed per sample as the square root of Simpson's diversity index over productive rearrangements. Held by TCRdb, this immuneACCESS table contains in-frame sequences only and omits some clones. Under half of the omission traces to an unresolved V gene where checked; the cause of the rest is unknown. That table furnishes V, J and clone size, whereas the DNA furnished D and trimming. This sample holds some 140,000 clones; around three quarters were observed only once. The top ten hold around 1.5% of the sample.

From the cysteine through the phenylalanine, the CDR3 covers 15 amino acids. The sequence is cut down to CDR3 DNA, 45 bases in frame from base 1. Trimming costs V 4 bases and J 9 bases, and their ends lie 20 bases apart. CDR1 and CDR2 (SGHRS, YFSETQ) derive from the germline V gene. In its sample, this clone comes out as medium-sized (0.01 to 0.1%). It lacks a known antigen. One base away there is no much larger clone; base qualities are not given. Each collaborating institution followed its own protocols to collect whole blood in K2EDTA tubes. For TCRbeta analysis, collaborator samples were shipped as frozen whole blood, as isolated PBMCs, or as DNA extracted from either sample type.

The source is an elderly man with acute or convalescent COVID-19. Sequenced material: peripheral blood. Rearrangement joined TRBV5-1 to TRBJ2-4; TRBD1 might be the D gene, on 6 matching bases. Here the CDR3 is given as CASSMETGLLGIQYF. In nucleotides, the sequence is TGCGCCAGCAGCATGGAAACAGGGCTACTGGGCATTCAGTACTTC.